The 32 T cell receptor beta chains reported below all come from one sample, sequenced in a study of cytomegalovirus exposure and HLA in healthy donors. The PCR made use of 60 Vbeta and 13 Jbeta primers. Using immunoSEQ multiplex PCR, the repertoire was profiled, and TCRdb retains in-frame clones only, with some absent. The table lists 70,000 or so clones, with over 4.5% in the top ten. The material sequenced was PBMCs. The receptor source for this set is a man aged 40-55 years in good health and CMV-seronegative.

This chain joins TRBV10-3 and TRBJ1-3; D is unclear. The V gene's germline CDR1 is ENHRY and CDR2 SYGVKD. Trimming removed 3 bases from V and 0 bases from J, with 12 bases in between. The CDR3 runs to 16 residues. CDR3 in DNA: TGTGCCATCAGTGATCCGGACGGGAGCTCTGGAAACACCATATATTTT. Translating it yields CAISDPDGSSGNTIYF.

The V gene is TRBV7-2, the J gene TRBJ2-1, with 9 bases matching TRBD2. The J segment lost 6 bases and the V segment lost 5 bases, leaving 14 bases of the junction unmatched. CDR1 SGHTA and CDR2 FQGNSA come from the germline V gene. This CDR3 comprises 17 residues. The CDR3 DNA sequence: TGTGCCAGCAGCCGGGTGGTGGCGGGGGGGCCTCGCAATGAGCAGTTCTTC. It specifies CASSRVVAGGPRNEQFF. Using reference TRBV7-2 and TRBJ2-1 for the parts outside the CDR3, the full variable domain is GAGVSQSPSNKVTEKGKDVELRCDPISGHTALYWYRQSLGQGLEFLIYFQGNSAPDKSGLPSDRFSAERTGGSVSTLTIQRTQQEDSAVYLCASSRVVAGGPRNEQFFGPGTRLTVL.

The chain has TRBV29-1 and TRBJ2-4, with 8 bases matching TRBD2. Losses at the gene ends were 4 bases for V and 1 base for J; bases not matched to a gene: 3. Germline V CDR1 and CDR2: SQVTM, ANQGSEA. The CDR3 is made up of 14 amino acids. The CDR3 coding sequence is TGCAGCGTTGCAGCTAGCGGGGCCAAAAACATTCAGTACTTC. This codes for CSVAASGAKNIQYF.

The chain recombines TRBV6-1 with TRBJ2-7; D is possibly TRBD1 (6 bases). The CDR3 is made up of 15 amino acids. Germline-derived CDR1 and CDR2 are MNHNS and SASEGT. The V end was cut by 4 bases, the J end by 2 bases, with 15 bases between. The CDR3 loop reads CASSVSGVLAYEQYF. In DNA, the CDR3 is TGTGCCAGCAGTGTCTCAGGGGTCCTTGCCTACGAGCAGTACTTC.

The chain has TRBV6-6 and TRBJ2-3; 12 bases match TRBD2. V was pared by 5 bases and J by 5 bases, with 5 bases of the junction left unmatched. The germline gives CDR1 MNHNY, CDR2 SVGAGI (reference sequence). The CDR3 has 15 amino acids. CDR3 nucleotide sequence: TGTGCCAGCAGTCAACTAGCGGGAGGAATAGATACGCAGTATTTT. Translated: CASSQLAGGIDTQYF.

The CDR3 DNA follows: TGTGCCACCAGCCAAGACAGGGGCGGAGAGACCCAGTACTTC. Protein: CATSQDRGGETQYF. The chain combines TRBV15 with TRBJ2-5; 8 bases line up with TRBD1. CDR3 size: 14 residues. Trimming at V came to 5 bases and at J to 4 bases, leaving 6 bases not matched to a gene. In germline, CDR1 is LNHNV, CDR2 YYDKDF (reference sequence).

Written as DNA, the CDR3 is TGTGCCAGCAGCTTAGAACAGGGCTTTTCCTGGGGCAATGAGCAGTTCTTC. Its translation: CASSLEQGFSWGNEQFF. The rearrangement joins TRBV7-9 to TRBJ2-1, with a tentative D call TRBD1 (6 bases). The V end was cut by 1 base, the J end by 6 bases, with 19 bases between. The germline V gene encodes CDR1 SEHNR and CDR2 FQNEAQ (reference sequence). CDR3 length: 17 amino acids.

In DNA form, the CDR3 reads TGCAGTGCTAGAGATCTTCATGGCTACACCTTC. Encoded protein: CSARDLHGYTF. This chain connects TRBV20-1 to TRBJ1-2; unclear D gene. CDR1 is DFQATT and CDR2 is SNEGSKA in the germline V gene (reference sequence). The CDR3 has 11 residues. Trimming removed 0 bases at V and 6 bases at J, with 5 bases between.

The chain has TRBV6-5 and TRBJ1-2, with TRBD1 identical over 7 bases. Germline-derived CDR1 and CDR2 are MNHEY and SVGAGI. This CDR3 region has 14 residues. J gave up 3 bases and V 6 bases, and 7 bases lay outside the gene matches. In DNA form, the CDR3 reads TGTGCCAGCAGGCTGACAGGGACCTACTATGGCTACACCTTC. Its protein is CASRLTGTYYGYTF.

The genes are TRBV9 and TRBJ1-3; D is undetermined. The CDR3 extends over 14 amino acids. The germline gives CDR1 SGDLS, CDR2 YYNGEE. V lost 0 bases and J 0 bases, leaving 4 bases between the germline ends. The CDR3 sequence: CASSVESSGNTIYF. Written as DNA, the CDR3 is TGTGCCAGCAGCGTAGAGAGCTCTGGAAACACCATATATTTT.

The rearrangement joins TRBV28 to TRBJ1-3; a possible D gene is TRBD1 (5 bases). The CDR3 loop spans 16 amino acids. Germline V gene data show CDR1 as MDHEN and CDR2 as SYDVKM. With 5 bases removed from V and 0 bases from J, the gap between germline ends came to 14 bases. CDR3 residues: CASSMSTENSGNTIYF. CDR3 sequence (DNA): TGTGCCAGCAGTATGTCGACAGAAAACTCTGGAAACACCATATATTTT. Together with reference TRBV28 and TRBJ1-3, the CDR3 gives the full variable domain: DVKVTQSSRYLVKRTGEKVFLECVQDMDHENMFWYRQDPGLGLRLIYFSYDVKMKEKGDIPEGYSVSREKKERFSLILESASTNQTSMYLCASSMSTENSGNTIYFGEGSWLTVV.

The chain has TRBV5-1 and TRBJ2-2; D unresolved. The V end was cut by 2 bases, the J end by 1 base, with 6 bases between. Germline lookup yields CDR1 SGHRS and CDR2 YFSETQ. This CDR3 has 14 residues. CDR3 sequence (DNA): TGCGCCAGCAGCTTTCAGGTGAACACCGGGGAGCTGTTTTTT. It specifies CASSFQVNTGELFF.

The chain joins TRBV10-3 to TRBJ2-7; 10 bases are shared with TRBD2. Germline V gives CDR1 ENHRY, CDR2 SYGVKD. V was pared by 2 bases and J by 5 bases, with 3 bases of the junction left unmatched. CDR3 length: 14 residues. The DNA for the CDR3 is TGTGCCATCAGTGAGGCTAGCGGGAGCCACGAGCAGTACTTC. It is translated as CAISEASGSHEQYF.

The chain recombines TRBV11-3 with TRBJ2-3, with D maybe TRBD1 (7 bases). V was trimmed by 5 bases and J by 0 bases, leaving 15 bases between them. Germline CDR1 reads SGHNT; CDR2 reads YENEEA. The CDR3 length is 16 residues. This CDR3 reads CASSQGGPISTDTQYF. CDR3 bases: TGTGCCAGCAGCCAGGGGGGCCCAATTAGCACAGATACGCAGTATTTT. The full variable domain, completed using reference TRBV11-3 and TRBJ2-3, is EAGVVQSPRYKIIEKKQPVAFWCNPISGHNTLYWYLQNLGQGPELLIRYENEEAVDDSQLPKDRFSAERLKGVDSTLKIQPAELGDSAVYLCASSQGGPISTDTQYFGPGTRLTVL.

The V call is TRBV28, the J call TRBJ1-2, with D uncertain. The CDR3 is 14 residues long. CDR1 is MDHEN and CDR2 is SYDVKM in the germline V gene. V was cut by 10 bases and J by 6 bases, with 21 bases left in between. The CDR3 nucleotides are TGTGCCACATCCCTTAGCCCCCCACTCAATGGCTACACCTTC. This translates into CATSLSPPLNGYTF.

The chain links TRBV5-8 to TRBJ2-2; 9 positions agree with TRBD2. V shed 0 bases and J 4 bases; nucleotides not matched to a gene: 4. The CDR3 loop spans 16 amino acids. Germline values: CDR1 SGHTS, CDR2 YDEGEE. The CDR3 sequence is CASSLALAGPTGELFF. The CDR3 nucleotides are TGTGCCAGCAGCTTGGCTCTAGCGGGGCCCACCGGGGAGCTGTTTTTT.

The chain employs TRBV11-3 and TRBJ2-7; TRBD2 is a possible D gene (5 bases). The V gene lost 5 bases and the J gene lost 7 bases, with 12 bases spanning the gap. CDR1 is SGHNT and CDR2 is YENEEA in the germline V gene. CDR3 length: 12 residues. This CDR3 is CASSLRDGEQYF. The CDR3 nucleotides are TGTGCCAGCAGCCTCCGGGATGGGGAGCAGTACTTC.

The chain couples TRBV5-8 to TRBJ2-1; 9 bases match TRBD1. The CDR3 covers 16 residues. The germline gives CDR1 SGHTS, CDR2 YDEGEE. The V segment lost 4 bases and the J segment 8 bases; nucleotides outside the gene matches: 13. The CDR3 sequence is CASSLAGTGRVDEQFF. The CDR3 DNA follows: TGTGCCAGCAGCCTAGCCGGGACAGGGAGGGTCGATGAGCAGTTCTTC.

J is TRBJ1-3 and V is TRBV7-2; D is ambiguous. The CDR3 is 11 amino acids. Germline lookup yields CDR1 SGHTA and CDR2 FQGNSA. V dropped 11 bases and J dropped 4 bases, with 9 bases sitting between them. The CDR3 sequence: CALQRGNTIYF. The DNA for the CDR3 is TGTGCCCTTCAGAGGGGAAACACCATATATTTT. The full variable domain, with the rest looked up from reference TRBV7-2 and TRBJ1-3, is GAGVSQSPSNKVTEKGKDVELRCDPISGHTALYWYRQSLGQGLEFLIYFQGNSAPDKSGLPSDRFSAERTGGSVSTLTIQRTQQEDSAVYLCALQRGNTIYFGEGSWLTVV.

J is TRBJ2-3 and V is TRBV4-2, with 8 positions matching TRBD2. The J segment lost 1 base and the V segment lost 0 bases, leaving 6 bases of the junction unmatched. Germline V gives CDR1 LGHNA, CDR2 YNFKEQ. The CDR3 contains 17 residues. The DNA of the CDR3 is TGTGCCAGCAGCCAAGATGTTATAGCGGGGCGCACAGATACGCAGTATTTT. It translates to CASSQDVIAGRTDTQYF.

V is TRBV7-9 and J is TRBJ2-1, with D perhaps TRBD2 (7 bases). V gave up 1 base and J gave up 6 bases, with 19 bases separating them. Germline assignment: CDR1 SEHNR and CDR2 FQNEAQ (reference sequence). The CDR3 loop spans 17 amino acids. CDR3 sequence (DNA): TGTGCCAGCAGCTTAGGCTGGGGAGCGGGACAAAGCAATGAGCAGTTCTTC. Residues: CASSLGWGAGQSNEQFF. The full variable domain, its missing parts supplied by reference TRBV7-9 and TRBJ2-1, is DTGVSQNPRHKITKRGQNVTFRCDPISEHNRLYWYRQTLGQGPEFLTYFQNEAQLEKSRLLSDRFSAERPKGSFSTLEIQRTEQGDSAMYLCASSLGWGAGQSNEQFFGPGTRLTVL.

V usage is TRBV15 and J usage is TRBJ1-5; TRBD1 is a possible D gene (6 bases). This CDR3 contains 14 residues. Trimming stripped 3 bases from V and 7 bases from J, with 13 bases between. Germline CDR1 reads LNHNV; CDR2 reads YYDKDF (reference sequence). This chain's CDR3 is CATSSKQGWQPQHF. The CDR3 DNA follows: TGTGCCACCAGCAGCAAACAGGGTTGGCAGCCCCAGCATTTT.

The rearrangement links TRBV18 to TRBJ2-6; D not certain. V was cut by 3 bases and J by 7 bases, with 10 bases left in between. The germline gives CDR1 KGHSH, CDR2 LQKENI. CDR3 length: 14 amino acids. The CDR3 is CASSPLVGANVLTF. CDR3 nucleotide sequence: TGTGCCAGCTCACCCCTCGTTGGCGCCAACGTCCTGACTTTC. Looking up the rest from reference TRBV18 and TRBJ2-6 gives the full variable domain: NAGVMQNPRHLVRRRGQEARLRCSPMKGHSHVYWYRQLPEEGLKFMVYLQKENIIDESGMPKERFSAEFPKEGPSILRIQQVVRGDSAAYFCASSPLVGANVLTFGAGSRLTVL.

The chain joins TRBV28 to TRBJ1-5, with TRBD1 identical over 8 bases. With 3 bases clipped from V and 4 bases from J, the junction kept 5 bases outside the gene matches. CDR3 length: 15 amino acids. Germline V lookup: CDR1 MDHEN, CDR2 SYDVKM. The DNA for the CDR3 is TGTGCCAGCAGTTTCCGGACAGGGTTGAATCAGCCCCAGCATTTT. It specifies CASSFRTGLNQPQHF.

CDR3 protein: CATNGGIEADTQYF. The CDR3 coding sequence is TGTGCCACCAACGGGGGTATTGAGGCAGATACGCAGTATTTT. The V call is TRBV10-3, the J call TRBJ2-3; tentatively, D is TRBD2 (6 bases). The ends were cut back, 10 bases at V and 4 bases at J, with 18 bases in the middle. Germline V gene lookup returns CDR1 ENHRY and CDR2 SYGVKD. The CDR3 runs to 14 residues.

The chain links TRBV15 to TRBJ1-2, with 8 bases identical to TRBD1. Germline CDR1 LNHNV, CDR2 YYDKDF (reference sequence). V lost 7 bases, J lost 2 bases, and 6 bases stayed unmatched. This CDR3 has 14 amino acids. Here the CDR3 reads CATKPGTGNYGYTF. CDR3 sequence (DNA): TGTGCCACCAAACCGGGGACAGGCAACTATGGCTACACCTTC.

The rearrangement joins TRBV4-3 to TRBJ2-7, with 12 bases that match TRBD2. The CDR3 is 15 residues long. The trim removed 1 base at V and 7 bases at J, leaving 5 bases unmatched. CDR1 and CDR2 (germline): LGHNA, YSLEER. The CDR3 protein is CASSQGETSGGEQYF. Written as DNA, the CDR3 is TGCGCCAGCAGCCAAGGGGAGACTAGCGGGGGAGAGCAGTACTTC.

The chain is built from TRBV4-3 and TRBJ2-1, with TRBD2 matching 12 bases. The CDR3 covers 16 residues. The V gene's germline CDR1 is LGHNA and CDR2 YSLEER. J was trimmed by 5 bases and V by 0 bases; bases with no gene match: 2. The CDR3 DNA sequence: TGCGCCAGCAGCCAAGATCGGACTAGCGGGAACAATGAGCAGTTCTTC. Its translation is CASSQDRTSGNNEQFF.

The CDR3 here is CASSLGGAGEQYF. For the CDR3, the DNA is TGTGCCAGCAGTTTAGGAGGCGCGGGCGAGCAGTACTTC. The J gene is TRBJ2-7, the V gene TRBV6-6; weak D call: TRBD2 (5 bases). This CDR3 spans 13 amino acids. Trimming removed 4 bases at V and 6 bases at J, with 13 bases between. CDR1 MNHNY and CDR2 SVGAGI come from the germline V gene (reference sequence).

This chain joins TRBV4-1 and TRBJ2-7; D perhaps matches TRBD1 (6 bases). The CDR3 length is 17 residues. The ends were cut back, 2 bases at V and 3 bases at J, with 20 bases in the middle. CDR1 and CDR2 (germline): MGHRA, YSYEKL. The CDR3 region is CASSQPTPFGGSYEQYF. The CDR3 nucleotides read TGCGCCAGCAGCCAACCCACGCCTTTTGGGGGCAGCTACGAGCAGTACTTC.

The CDR3 nucleotides are TGTGCCAGCAGTTTACCGGGACTAAGGAACGAGCAGTACTTC. It yields the protein CASSLPGLRNEQYF. This chain connects TRBV27 to TRBJ2-7; 7 bases map to TRBD2. Germline CDR1 and CDR2: MNHEY and SMNVEV (reference sequence). V shed 2 bases, J shed 5 bases, and the junction held 6 bases outside the gene matches. The CDR3 loop spans 14 amino acids.

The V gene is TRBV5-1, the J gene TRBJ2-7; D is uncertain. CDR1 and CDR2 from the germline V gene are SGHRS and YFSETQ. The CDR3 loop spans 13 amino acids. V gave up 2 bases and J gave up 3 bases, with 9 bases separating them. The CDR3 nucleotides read TGCGCCAGCAGCTTCGACTTGAGCTACGAGCAGTACTTC. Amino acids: CASSFDLSYEQYF.